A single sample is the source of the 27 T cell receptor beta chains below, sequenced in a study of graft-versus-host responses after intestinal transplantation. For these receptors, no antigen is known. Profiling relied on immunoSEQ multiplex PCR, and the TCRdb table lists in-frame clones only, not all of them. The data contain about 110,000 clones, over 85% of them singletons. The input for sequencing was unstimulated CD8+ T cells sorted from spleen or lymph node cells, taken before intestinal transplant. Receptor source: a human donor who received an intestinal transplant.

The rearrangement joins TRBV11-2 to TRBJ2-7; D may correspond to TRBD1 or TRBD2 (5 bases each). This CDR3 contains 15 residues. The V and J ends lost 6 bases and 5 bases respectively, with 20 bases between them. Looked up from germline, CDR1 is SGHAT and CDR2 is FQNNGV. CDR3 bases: TGTGCCAGCAGTTTCCTGGGACGGCGGTCGGACGAGCAGTACTTC. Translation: CASSFLGRRSDEQYF. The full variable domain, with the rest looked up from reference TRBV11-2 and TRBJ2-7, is EAGVAQSPRYKIIEKRQSVAFWCNPISGHATLYWYQQILGQGPKLLIQFQNNGVVDDSQLPKDRFSAERLKGVDSTLKIQPAKLEDSAVYLCASSFLGRRSDEQYFGPGTRLTVT.

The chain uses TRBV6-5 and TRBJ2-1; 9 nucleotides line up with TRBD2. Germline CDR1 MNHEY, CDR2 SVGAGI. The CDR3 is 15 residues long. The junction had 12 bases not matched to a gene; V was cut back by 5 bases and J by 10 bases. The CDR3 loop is CASSPRIAGVLEQFF. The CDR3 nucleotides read TGTGCCAGCAGTCCTCGGATAGCGGGGGTTTTAGAGCAGTTCTTC.

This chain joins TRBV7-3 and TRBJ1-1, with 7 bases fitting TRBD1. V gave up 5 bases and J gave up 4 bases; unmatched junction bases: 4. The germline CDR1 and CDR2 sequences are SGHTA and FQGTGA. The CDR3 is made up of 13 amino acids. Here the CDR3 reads CASSLSGGTEAFF. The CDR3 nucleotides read TGTGCCAGCAGCCTTTCAGGGGGCACTGAAGCTTTCTTT.

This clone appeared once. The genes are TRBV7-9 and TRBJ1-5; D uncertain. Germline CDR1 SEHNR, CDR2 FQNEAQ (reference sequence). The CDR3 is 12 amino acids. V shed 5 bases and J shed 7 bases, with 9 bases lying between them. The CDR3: CASSRTNQPQHF. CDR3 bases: TGTGCCAGCAGCCGGACGAACCAGCCCCAGCATTTT. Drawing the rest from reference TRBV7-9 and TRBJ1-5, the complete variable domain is DTGVSQNPRHKITKRGQNVTFRCDPISEHNRLYWYRQTLGQGPEFLTYFQNEAQLEKSRLLSDRFSAERPKGSFSTLEIQRTEQGDSAMYLCASSRTNQPQHFGDGTRLSIL.

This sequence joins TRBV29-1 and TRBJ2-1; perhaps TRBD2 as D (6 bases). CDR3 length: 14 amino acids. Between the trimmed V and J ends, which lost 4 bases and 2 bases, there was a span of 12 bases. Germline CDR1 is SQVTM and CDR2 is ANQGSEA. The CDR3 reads CSVGFSGPYNEQFF. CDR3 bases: TGCAGCGTTGGGTTCAGCGGGCCCTACAATGAGCAGTTCTTC.

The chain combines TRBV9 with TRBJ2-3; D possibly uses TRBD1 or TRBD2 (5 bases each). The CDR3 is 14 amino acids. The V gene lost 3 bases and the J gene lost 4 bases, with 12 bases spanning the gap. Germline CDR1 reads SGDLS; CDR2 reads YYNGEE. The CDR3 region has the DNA TGTGCCAGCAGCGAACGGGACGTTTCAGATACGCAGTATTTT. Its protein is CASSERDVSDTQYF.

CDR3 protein: CAWAWGAGAAGELFF. In nucleotides, the CDR3 is TGTGCCTGGGCCTGGGGAGCGGGAGCTGCAGGGGAGCTGTTTTTT. The genes are TRBV30 and TRBJ2-2; 8 positions match TRBD2. Looked up from germline, CDR1 is GTSNPN and CDR2 is SVGIG (reference sequence). The length of the CDR3 is 15 residues. V gave up 5 bases and J gave up 8 bases; unmatched junction bases: 13.

CDR3 in DNA: TGTGCCAGCAACGACAGGGGACCGAACACTGAAGCTTTCTTT. It codes for CASNDRGPNTEAFF. The chain combines TRBV11-2 with TRBJ1-1; 8 nucleotides agree with TRBD1. Losses at the gene ends were 7 bases for V and 1 base for J; bases not matched to a gene: 5. In germline, CDR1 is SGHAT, CDR2 FQNNGV. The CDR3 covers 14 residues.

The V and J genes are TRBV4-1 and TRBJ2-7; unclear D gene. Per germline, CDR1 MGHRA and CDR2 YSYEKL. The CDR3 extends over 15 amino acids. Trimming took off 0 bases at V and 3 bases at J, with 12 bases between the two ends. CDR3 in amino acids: CASSQEAIRYYEQYF. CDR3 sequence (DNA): TGCGCCAGCAGCCAAGAGGCGATTAGATACTACGAGCAGTACTTC.

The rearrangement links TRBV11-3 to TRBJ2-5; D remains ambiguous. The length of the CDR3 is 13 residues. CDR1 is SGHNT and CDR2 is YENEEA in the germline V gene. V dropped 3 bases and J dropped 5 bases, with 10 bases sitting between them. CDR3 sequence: CASSLVLGETQYF. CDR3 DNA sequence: TGTGCCAGCAGCTTGGTGCTCGGGGAGACCCAGTACTTC.

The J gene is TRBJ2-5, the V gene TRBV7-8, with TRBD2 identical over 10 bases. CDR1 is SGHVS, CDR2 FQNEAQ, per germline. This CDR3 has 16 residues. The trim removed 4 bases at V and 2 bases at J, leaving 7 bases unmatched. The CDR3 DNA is TGTGCCAGCAGCTCACCGGGACTAGCGCCTCAAGAGACCCAGTACTTC. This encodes CASSSPGLAPQETQYF.

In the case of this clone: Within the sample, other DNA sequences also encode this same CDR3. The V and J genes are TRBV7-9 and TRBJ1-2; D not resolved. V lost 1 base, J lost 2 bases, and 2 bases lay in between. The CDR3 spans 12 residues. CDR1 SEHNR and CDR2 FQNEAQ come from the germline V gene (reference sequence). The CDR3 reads CASSLENYGYTF. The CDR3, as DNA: TGTGCCAGCAGCTTAGAAAACTATGGCTACACCTTC.

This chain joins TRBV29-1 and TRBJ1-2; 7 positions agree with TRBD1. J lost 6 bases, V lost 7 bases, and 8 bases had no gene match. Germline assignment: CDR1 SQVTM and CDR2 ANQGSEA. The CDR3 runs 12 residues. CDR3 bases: TGCAGCGCCCCGACAGGGAGGGATGGCTACACCTTC. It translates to CSAPTGRDGYTF.

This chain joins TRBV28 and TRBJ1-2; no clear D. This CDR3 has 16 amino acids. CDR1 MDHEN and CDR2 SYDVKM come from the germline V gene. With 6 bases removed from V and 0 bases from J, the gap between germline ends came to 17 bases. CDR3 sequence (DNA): TGTGCCAGCAGCCCGCGGCGCAAGTCTCCTAACTATGGCTACACCTTC. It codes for CASSPRRKSPNYGYTF.

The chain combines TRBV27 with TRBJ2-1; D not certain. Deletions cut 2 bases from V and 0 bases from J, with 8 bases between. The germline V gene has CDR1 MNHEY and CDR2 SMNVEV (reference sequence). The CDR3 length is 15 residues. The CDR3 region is CASSLDMSSYNEQFF. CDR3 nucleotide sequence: TGTGCCAGCAGTTTAGACATGAGCTCCTACAATGAGCAGTTCTTC.

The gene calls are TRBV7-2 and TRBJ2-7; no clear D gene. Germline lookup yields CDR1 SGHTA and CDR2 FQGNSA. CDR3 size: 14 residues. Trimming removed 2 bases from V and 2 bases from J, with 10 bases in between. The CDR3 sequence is CASSLIYRPYEQYF. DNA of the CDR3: TGTGCCAGCAGCTTAATTTACAGACCCTACGAGCAGTACTTC.

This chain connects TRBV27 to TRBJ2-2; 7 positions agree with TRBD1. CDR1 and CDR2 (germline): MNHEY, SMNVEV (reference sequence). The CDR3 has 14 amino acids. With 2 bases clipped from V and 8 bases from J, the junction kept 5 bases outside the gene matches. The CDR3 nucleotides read TGTGCCAGCAGTTTAGGGCAGGGGGTAGGGGAGCTGTTTTTT. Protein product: CASSLGQGVGELFF.

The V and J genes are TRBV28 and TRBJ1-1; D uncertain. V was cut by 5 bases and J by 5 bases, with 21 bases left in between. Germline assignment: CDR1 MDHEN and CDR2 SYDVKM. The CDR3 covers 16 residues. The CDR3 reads CASSPTAVALRTEAFF. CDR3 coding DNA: TGTGCCAGCAGTCCCACAGCGGTCGCCCTAAGGACTGAAGCTTTCTTT.

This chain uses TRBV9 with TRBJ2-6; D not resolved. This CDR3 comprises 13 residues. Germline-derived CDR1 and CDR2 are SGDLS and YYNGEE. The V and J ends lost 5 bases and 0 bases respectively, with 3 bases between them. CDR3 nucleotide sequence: TGTGCCAGCAGTACCTCTGGGGCCAACGTCCTGACTTTC. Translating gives CASSTSGANVLTF.

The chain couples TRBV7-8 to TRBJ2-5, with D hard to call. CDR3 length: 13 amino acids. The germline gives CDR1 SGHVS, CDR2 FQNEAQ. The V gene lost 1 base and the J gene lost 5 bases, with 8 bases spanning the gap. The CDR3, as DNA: TGTGCCAGCAGCTTAGACCCAACGGAGACCCAGTACTTC. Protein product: CASSLDPTETQYF.

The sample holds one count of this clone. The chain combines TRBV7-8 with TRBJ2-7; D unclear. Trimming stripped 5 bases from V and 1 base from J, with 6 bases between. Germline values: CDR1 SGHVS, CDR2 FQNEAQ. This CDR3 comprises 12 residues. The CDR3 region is CASSTGSYEQYF. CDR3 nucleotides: TGTGCCAGCAGCACCGGATCCTACGAGCAGTACTTC.

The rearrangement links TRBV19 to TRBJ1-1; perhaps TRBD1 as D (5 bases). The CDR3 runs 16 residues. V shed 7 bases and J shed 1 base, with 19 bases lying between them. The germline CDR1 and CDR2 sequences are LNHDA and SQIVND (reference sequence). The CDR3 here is CASNTGGESGNTEAFF. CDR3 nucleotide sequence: TGTGCCAGTAATACCGGGGGGGAATCGGGGAACACTGAAGCTTTCTTT.

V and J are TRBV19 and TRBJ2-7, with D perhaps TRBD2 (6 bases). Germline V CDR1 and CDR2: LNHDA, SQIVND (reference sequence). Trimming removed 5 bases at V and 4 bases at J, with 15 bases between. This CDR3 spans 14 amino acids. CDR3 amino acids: CASSVSGLLYEQYF. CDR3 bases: TGTGCCAGTAGTGTTAGCGGACTCTTATACGAGCAGTACTTC.

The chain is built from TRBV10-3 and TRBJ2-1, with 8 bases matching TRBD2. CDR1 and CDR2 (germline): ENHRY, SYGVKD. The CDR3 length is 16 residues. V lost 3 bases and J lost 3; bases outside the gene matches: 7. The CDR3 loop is CAISDAAGDFYNEQFF. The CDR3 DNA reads TGTGCCATCAGTGACGCAGCGGGAGATTTCTACAATGAGCAGTTCTTC.

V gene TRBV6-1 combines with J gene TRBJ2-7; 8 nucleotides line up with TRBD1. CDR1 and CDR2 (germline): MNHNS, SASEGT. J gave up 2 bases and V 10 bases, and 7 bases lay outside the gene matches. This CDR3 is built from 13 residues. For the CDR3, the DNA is TGTGCCACCGCCGAGACAGGGGCCTACGAGCAGTACTTC. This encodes CATAETGAYEQYF.

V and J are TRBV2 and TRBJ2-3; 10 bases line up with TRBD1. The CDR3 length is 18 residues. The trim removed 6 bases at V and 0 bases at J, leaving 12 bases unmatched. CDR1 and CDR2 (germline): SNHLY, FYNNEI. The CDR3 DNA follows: TGTGCCAGCAGAAGTTTTCGGGGGACAGGGGTCAGCACAGATACGCAGTATTTT. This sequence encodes CASRSFRGTGVSTDTQYF.

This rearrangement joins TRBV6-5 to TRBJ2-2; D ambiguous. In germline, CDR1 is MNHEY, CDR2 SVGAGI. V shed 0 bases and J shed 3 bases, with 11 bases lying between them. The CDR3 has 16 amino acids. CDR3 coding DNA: TGTGCCAGCAGTTACTCTACGACCGTAGACACCGGGGAGCTGTTTTTT. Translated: CASSYSTTVDTGELFF.